One and the same sample provided the 2 T cell receptor beta chains below, sequenced in a study of blood T cell repertoires in COVID-19. The assay was immunoSEQ multiplex PCR, and TCRdb's table has in-frame clones only and misses some. The sample holds around 330,000 clones; over 80% are singletons and the top ten take 8% to 9.5%. Sequencing used PBMCs or T cells enriched from blood (not recorded which). The receptors were gathered from a woman in her late teens or twenties who had recovered from COVID-19.

CDR3 sequence reads: CASSLMGEGVYEQYF. The CDR3 bases are TGTGCCAGCAGCTTAATGGGGGAGGGGGTCTACGAGCAGTACTTC. V usage is TRBV7-3 and J usage is TRBJ2-7, with D perhaps matching TRBD2 (7 bases). The ends were cut back, 1 base at V and 3 bases at J, with 13 bases in the middle. Germline-derived CDR1 and CDR2 are SGHTA and FQGTGA. The CDR3 has 15 residues.

The V call is TRBV10-3, the J call TRBJ1-2; D not certain. The CDR3 loop spans 16 amino acids. V was cut by 0 bases and J by 6 bases, with 17 bases left in between. The germline CDR1 and CDR2 sequences are ENHRY and SYGVKD. The CDR3 DNA sequence: TGTGCCATCAGTGAGTCGATGGGGAGGAGTACGGATGGCTACACCTTC. Protein: CAISESMGRSTDGYTF.